This T cell receptor beta chain was captured by sequencing in a study of shared clonotypes between healthy human individuals. Study-level results: Compared with memory subsets, naive subsets generally had larger estimated richness.

The CDR3 loop spans 12 amino acids. The germline V gene has CDR1 LNHDA and CDR2 SQIVND (reference sequence). V lost 5 bases and J lost 5, with 9 bases in between. Deep-level assay runs were performed. Original processing methods: Filtering differed because ImmunoSEQ produced junction-only sequences that carried no quality scores. Sequencing used immunoSEQ multiplex PCR; TCRdb keeps in-frame clones, though not all of them. The V and J calls and clone size were taken over from that table, and D and trimming were inferred from the DNA. This sample has around 350,000 clones, with around 70% found just once. Worth noting for this clone: Its antigen is unknown. Other DNA sequences of this sample code for an identical CDR3.

This chain connects TRBV19 to TRBJ2-5; D may be TRBD1 (6 bases). The origin of this receptor is a man in his thirties or forties in good health. Sample: memory CD4+ T cells sorted from blood. Described subset: CD45RA-negative fraction. Written as DNA, the CDR3 is TGTGCCAGTAGTGAACAGGGTGAGACCCAGTACTTC. Residues: CASSEQGETQYF. The full variable domain, rest sourced from reference TRBV19 and TRBJ2-5, is DGGITQSPKYLFRKEGQNVTLSCEQNLNHDAMYWYRQDPGQGLRLIYYSQIVNDFQKGDIAEGYSVSREKKESFPLTVTSAQKNPTAFYLCASSEQGETQYFGPGTRLLVL.